These 9 T cell receptor beta chains came from one sample sequenced in a study of T cell repertoires and leukemia-associated antigens. No antigen is known for these receptors. TCRdb reprocessed the 5' RACE reads with MiXCR, giving one entry per CDR3 protein. The sample lists over 8,500 distinct CDR3 sequences; roughly 40% were seen once. Sample: CD3+ T cells sorted from blood and cultured. The receptor source for this set is a female donor in good health.

The sample holds many counts of this clonotype. This chain links TRBV6-5 with TRBJ2-2; no firm D call. This CDR3 has 17 amino acids. V was pared by 4 bases and J by 2 bases, with 17 bases between. Germline V lookup: CDR1 MNHEY, CDR2 SVGAGI. Here the CDR3 DNA reads TGTGCCAGCAGTTTTGGGCTGTCTGTGATCAACACCGGGGAGCTGTTTTTT. It is translated as CASSFGLSVINTGELFF.

The V and J genes are TRBV28 and TRBJ2-1; weak D call: TRBD1 (5 bases). The CDR3 has 16 amino acids. Trimming took off 6 bases at V and 8 bases at J, with 23 bases between the two ends. Germline assignment: CDR1 MDHEN and CDR2 SYDVKM. The CDR3 DNA reads as TGTGCCAGCAGCGTGGAGACGTTGACAGAGAAAGATGAGCAGTTCTTC. Amino acid sequence: CASSVETLTEKDEQFF.

The CDR3 reads CASSLMAHSEQFF. The CDR3 bases are TGTGCCAGCAGCTTAATGGCCCACTCTGAGCAGTTCTTC. V is TRBV7-3 and J is TRBJ2-1; D is ambiguous. The CDR3 spans 13 residues. Between the trimmed V and J ends, which lost 1 base and 9 bases, there was a span of 10 bases. Germline V gene sequence: CDR1 SGHTA, CDR2 FQGTGA.

The V call is TRBV24-1, the J call TRBJ2-5; 7 positions agree with TRBD1. From germline, CDR1 is KGHDR and CDR2 SFDVKD. With V trimmed by 3 bases and J by 5 bases, 5 bases remained unmatched. CDR3 length: 14 amino acids. The DNA for the CDR3 is TGTGCCACCAGTGATCCGGACAGGAGTGAGACCCAGTACTTC. Its translation: CATSDPDRSETQYF.

This clonotype came up a few times. The CDR3 DNA is TGCAGCGTTGAATATGAGCAGGTTTTATACAATGAGCAGTTCTTC. Protein: CSVEYEQVLYNEQFF. The chain links TRBV29-1 to TRBJ2-1; D is ambiguous. Per germline, CDR1 SQVTM and CDR2 ANQGSEA. The V and J ends lost 2 bases and 4 bases respectively, with 15 bases between them. The CDR3 covers 15 residues.

A few counts support this clonotype. The chain has TRBV5-8 and TRBJ1-2; TRBD1 is a possible D gene (5 bases). Trimming shortened V by 6 bases and J by 2 bases, and 17 bases separated the two germline ends. Germline V lookup: CDR1 SGHTS, CDR2 YDEGEE. CDR3 length equals 15 residues. The CDR3 region is CASKLGGKGNYGYTF. CDR3 nucleotide sequence: TGTGCCAGCAAGCTTGGAGGAAAGGGGAACTATGGCTACACCTTC.

With respect to this clonotype: One end of the junction varies from germline; a read error may be responsible. The chain carries TRBV29-1 and TRBJ2-3, with unresolved D. CDR3 length: 13 amino acids. Germline V gene sequence: CDR1 SQVTM, CDR2 ANQGSEA. This chain's CDR3 is CSVARRHTDMQYF. The DNA of the CDR3 is TGCAGCGTTGCGAGAAGACACACAGATATGCAGTATTTT.

In regard to this clonotype: Relative to the germline gene, one junction end is altered; a read error may explain this. The rearrangement links TRBV7-3 to TRBJ2-1; possibly TRBD2 for D (5 bases). The CDR3 runs 15 residues. Germline loops: CDR1 SGHTA, CDR2 FQGTGA. Here the CDR3 DNA reads TGTGCCAGCAGCCCACTCACCGGGATGAACAATGAGCGGTTCTTC. Its translation: CASSPLTGMNNERFF.

This clonotype was detected a few times. The chain combines TRBV6-5 with TRBJ2-5; D not resolved. Trimming took 6 bases from V and 1 from J, leaving 12 bases between them. The CDR3 has 14 residues. Looked up from germline, CDR1 is MNHEY and CDR2 is SVGAGI. The CDR3 protein is CASSPSGGQETQYF. The CDR3 bases are TGTGCCAGCAGCCCCTCCGGCGGCCAAGAGACCCAGTACTTC.